These T cell receptor beta chains were read from a single sample in a study of blood T cell repertoires in COVID-19. TCRdb's table, derived via immunoSEQ multiplex PCR, lists solely in-frame clones and lacks some. Here the sample spans around 36,000 clones, approximately 85% being singletons. The material sequenced was peripheral blood. The receptors derive from a man aged 60-69 years with acute or convalescent COVID-19. Each CDR3 is given with its conserved first and last residue. The D gene is left open where the match is weak.

CDR3: CASSLAGRNTEAFF; V: TRBV7-9; D: -
CDR3: CAWSASGQAEAFF; V: TRBV30; D: -
CDR3: CASTSTNGGGYTF; V: TRBV12-3/TRBV12-4; D: -
CDR3: CAISAPGKGTEAFF; V: TRBV10-3; D: -
CDR3: CASTPAGANRPHVTQYF; V: TRBV6-2/TRBV6-3; D: -
CDR3: CASRPVRVTNEKLFF; V: TRBV28; D: -
CDR3: CASSPLTGGEREKLFF; V: TRBV14; D: TRBD1
CDR3: CASSSEGGGQPQHF; V: TRBV5-1; D: -
CDR3: CASSTGGQSNTGELFF; V: TRBV19; D: -
CDR3: CASSLRGSGRTGELFF; V: TRBV7-2; D: TRBD2
CDR3: CASSQAWNTEAFF; V: TRBV3-1/TRBV3-2; D: -
CDR3: CASSLRQGPQETQYF; V: TRBV7-9; D: TRBD1
CDR3: CASSFQGNTGELFF; V: TRBV5-1; D: -
CDR3: CASSQQPSARTAYEQYF; V: TRBV3-1/TRBV3-2; D: -
CDR3: CASSLGPNEKLFF; V: TRBV6-5; D: -
CDR3: CASSPSGTVHYGYTF; V: TRBV7-2; D: TRBD1
CDR3: CASSWQGSTDTQYF; V: TRBV28; D: -
CDR3: CASSLRRGGSQETQYF; V: TRBV27; D: TRBD2
CDR3: CASSYSGGHQPQHF; V: TRBV6-2/TRBV6-3; D: -
CDR3: CASSRHSGGGNEQFF; V: TRBV7-3; D: TRBD2
CDR3: CASSYGGGAYEQYF; V: TRBV6-2/TRBV6-3; D: TRBD2
CDR3: CASSRGVERSYNEQFF; V: TRBV9; D: -
CDR3: CASSPDRGNTEAFF; V: TRBV9; D: TRBD1